One and the same sample provided the 15 T cell receptor beta chains below, sequenced in a study of blood T cells in healthy people across ages. It was with a sample-barcoded 5' primer and a J-beta primer mix that a second PCR of about 7 to 12 cycles was run. TCRdb used MiXCR to reprocess the 5' RACE reads, holding one entry per CDR3 protein. The data hold approximately 810,000 distinct CDR3 sequences, with about 28% observed a single time. The sequencing input was blood. Receptors originate from a woman of 80 years or more in good health.

This clonotype was picked up many times. The chain uses TRBV4-2 and TRBJ2-3, with a weak D call TRBD1 (6 bases). The CDR3 spans 14 residues. Trimming cost V 0 bases and J 4 bases, with 8 bases left between them. The germline CDR1 and CDR2 sequences are LGHNA and YNFKEQ. CDR3 in amino acids: CASSQDRGSDTQYF. Written as DNA, the CDR3 is TGTGCCAGCAGCCAAGACAGGGGATCAGATACGCAGTATTTT.

As concerns this clonotype: A single base separates this from a much larger clone, so it may be a read error. The gene calls are TRBV20-1 and TRBJ2-6, with D possibly matching TRBD2 (7 bases). This CDR3 is built from 15 residues. Germline V gene data show CDR1 as DFQATT and CDR2 as SNEGSKA (reference sequence). The DNA of the CDR3 is TGCAGTGCTATTGACCGGGGGGCTGGGGACAACGTCCTGACTTTC. Encoded protein: CSAIDRGAGDNVLTF.

In its sample, this clonotype was seen a few times. The V and J genes are TRBV7-2 and TRBJ2-1, with 9 bases lining up with TRBD2. V shed 5 bases and J 4 bases; nucleotides not matched to a gene: 3. The CDR3 runs to 14 residues. Germline-derived CDR1 and CDR2 are SGHTA and FQGNSA. The CDR3 spells CASSNSGGYNEQFF. The CDR3 nucleotides read TGTGCCAGCAGCAACAGCGGGGGGTACAATGAGCAGTTCTTC.

The sample holds many counts of this clonotype. The DNA of the CDR3 is TGTGCCAGCAGCTTCGGGCAGGGGGCGCGAGAGCAGTTCTTC. This sequence encodes CASSFGQGAREQFF. V is TRBV5-5 and J is TRBJ2-1; 8 bases map to TRBD1. The CDR3 covers 14 residues. Germline lookup yields CDR1 SGHKS and CDR2 YYEKEE (reference sequence). Unmatched junction bases numbered 8, after V lost 2 bases and J lost 10 bases. The full variable domain, with the rest looked up from reference TRBV5-5 and TRBJ2-1, is DAGVTQSPTHLIKTRGQQVTLRCSPISGHKSVSWYQQVLGQGPQFIFQYYEKEERGRGNFPDRFSARQFPNYSSELNVNALLLGDSALYLCASSFGQGAREQFFGPGTRLTVL.

The sample holds many counts of this clonotype. The rearrangement uses TRBV20-1 and TRBJ2-6, with D tentatively TRBD2 (5 bases). Trimming cost V 6 bases and J 0 bases, with 12 bases left between them. The CDR3 runs to 15 residues. CDR1 is DFQATT and CDR2 is SNEGSKA in the germline V gene (reference sequence). The CDR3: CSASGRDSGANVLTF. DNA for the CDR3: TGCAGTGCCTCCGGACGGGACTCTGGGGCCAACGTCCTGACTTTC.

This clonotype has ten or more counts. V usage is TRBV11-2 and J usage is TRBJ2-1, with D possibly called TRBD1 or TRBD2 (5 bases each). Per the germline V gene, CDR1 is SGHAT and CDR2 is FQNNGV. This CDR3 is 15 amino acids long. Trimming pared 8 bases from V and 0 bases from J, leaving 14 bases between. The CDR3 sequence is CASLRGDLSYNEQFF. CDR3 DNA sequence: TGTGCCAGCCTTCGTGGGGACCTCTCCTACAATGAGCAGTTCTTC. The variable domain in full, completed from reference TRBV11-2 and TRBJ2-1, reads EAGVAQSPRYKIIEKRQSVAFWCNPISGHATLYWYQQILGQGPKLLIQFQNNGVVDDSQLPKDRFSAERLKGVDSTLKIQPAKLEDSAVYLCASLRGDLSYNEQFFGPGTRLTVL.

This clonotype showed up many times. A much larger clone differs by one base, so this may be a read error. The J gene is TRBJ1-2, the V gene TRBV28, with unresolved D. Germline V CDR1 and CDR2: MDHEN, SYDVKM. V lost 6 bases and J lost 5, with 10 bases in between. The CDR3 has 12 residues. The CDR3 DNA is TGTGCCAGCAGCCAACACGGGTATGGCTACACCTTC. Amino acids: CASSQHGYGYTF.

The rearrangement uses TRBV21-1 and TRBJ2-2; the DNA was not used to check the table's D call, TRBD1. TRBV21-1 constitutes a pseudogene. The CDR3 sequence is 12 residues long. In DNA, the CDR3 is TGTGCCAGTCTAGGGGGGCTTAGGGAGCTGTTTTTT. Translated: CASLGGLRELFF.

This clonotype was counted ten times or more. The rearrangement joins TRBV6-5 to TRBJ2-4, with TRBD2 identical over 8 bases. Unmatched junction bases numbered 8, after V lost 6 bases and J lost 4 bases. In germline, CDR1 is MNHEY, CDR2 SVGAGI. The CDR3 length is 15 residues. The CDR3 loop is CASSLRRGEKNIQYF. DNA of the CDR3: TGTGCCAGCAGCCTTCGGCGGGGGGAGAAAAACATTCAGTACTTC.

This clonotype came up many times. This chain joins TRBV6-5 and TRBJ2-4; no definite D call. Trimming took 6 bases from V and 11 from J, leaving 14 bases between them. CDR1 and CDR2 from the germline V gene are MNHEY and SVGAGI. There are 12 residues in the CDR3. The CDR3 is CASRLPTPLQYF. CDR3 DNA sequence: TGTGCCAGCAGGCTGCCCACTCCCCTTCAGTACTTC.

The gene calls are TRBV5-1 and TRBJ2-2, with D perhaps TRBD1 (5 bases). The V gene's germline CDR1 is SGHRS and CDR2 YFSETQ. The ends were cut back, 0 bases at V and 0 bases at J, with 9 bases in the middle. CDR3 length: 16 amino acids. CDR3 DNA: TGCGCCAGCAGCTTGGTTGGGGCGCCGAACACCGGGGAGCTGTTTTTT. It is translated as CASSLVGAPNTGELFF.

On this clonotype: This sequence may be a read error, since a much larger clone differs from it by one base. The chain joins TRBV6-5 to TRBJ1-2; D is unclear. This CDR3 spans 14 amino acids. Trimming left V 2 bases short and J 4 bases short, with 11 bases between. Germline assignment: CDR1 MNHEY and CDR2 SVGAGI. CDR3 amino acids: CASSYPKDTYGYTF. The CDR3 DNA is TGTGCCAGCAGTTACCCGAAAGACACCTATGGCTACACCTTC.

This clonotype was seen at least ten times. The chain uses TRBV12-3 or TRBV12-4 and TRBJ2-4, with D possibly matching TRBD1 (6 bases). V lost 3 bases, J lost 2 bases, and 17 bases lay in between. The CDR3 has 17 amino acids. DNA of the CDR3: TGTGCCAGCAGTTTTGCAGGGGCCCCTTTACCCAAAAACATTCAGTACTTC. This codes for CASSFAGAPLPKNIQYF.

At least ten counts were recorded for this clonotype. The V and J genes are TRBV20-1 and TRBJ2-1; 15 nucleotides align to TRBD2. The CDR3 has 16 amino acids. V trimming: 5 bases; J trimming: 7 bases; junction bases outside the gene matches: 9. Germline V gene data show CDR1 as DFQATT and CDR2 as SNEGSKA (reference sequence). This CDR3 reads CSAFWTSGGAENEQFF. The CDR3 coding sequence is TGCAGTGCTTTTTGGACTAGCGGGGGGGCCGAGAATGAGCAGTTCTTC.

This clonotype was seen a few times. The rearrangement joins TRBV6-5 to TRBJ2-1; TRBD1 matches 11 bases. CDR1 MNHEY and CDR2 SVGAGI come from the germline V gene. The J segment lost 4 bases and the V segment lost 5 bases, leaving 4 bases of the junction unmatched. The CDR3 sequence is 15 residues long. The DNA of the CDR3 is TGTGCCAGCAGTACGGACAGGGGGCAATACAATGAGCAGTTCTTC. Encoded protein: CASSTDRGQYNEQFF.